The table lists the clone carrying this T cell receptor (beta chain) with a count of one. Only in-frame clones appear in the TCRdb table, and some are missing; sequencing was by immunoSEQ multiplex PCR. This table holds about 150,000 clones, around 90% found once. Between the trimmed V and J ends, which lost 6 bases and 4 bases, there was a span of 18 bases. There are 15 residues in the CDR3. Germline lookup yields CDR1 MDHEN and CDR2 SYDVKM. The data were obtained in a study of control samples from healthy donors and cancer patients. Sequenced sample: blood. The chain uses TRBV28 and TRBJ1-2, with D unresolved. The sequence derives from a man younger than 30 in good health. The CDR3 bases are TGTGCCAGCAGCCTAGACCCACGACTCGGCTATGGCTACACCTTC. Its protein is CASSLDPRLGYGYTF.